The 21 T cell receptor beta chains listed next were all sequenced from one sample in a study of T cells in Graves' hyperthyroidism and ophthalmopathy. The source material, RNA transcripts, was used to amplify TCR beta CDR3 regions. A set of HTBI primers served as the primers for a first-round RT-PCR of the TCR CDR3. TCRdb itself ran the multiplex PCR reads through MiXCR, one entry per CDR3 protein. The profile shows around 600,000 distinct CDR3 sequences, approximately 14% of them singletons. Sequencing was carried out using blood. These receptors all stem from a woman aged 50 to 65 with Graves' ophthalmopathy.

This clonotype was seen only a few times. The chain combines TRBV6-2 or TRBV6-3 with TRBJ2-3; D is perhaps TRBD2 (5 bases). Germline V gene data show CDR1 as MNHEY and CDR2 as SVGEGT. The CDR3 consists of 15 residues. The V gene lost 2 bases and the J gene lost 2 bases, with 11 bases spanning the gap. CDR3: CASSYEGGYTDTQYF. DNA for the CDR3: TGTGCCAGCAGTTACGAGGGCGGATACACAGATACGCAGTATTTT.

In this sample, this clonotype turned up a few times. The V call is TRBV28, the J call TRBJ2-1; 7 positions agree with TRBD2. J lost 5 bases, V lost 3 bases, and 13 bases had no gene match. The CDR3 length is 17 residues. Germline V lookup: CDR1 MDHEN, CDR2 SYDVKM. The CDR3 protein is CASSFASASGSNNEQFF. CDR3 bases: TGTGCCAGCAGTTTCGCTTCTGCTAGCGGTTCGAACAATGAGCAGTTCTTC. Drawing the rest from reference TRBV28 and TRBJ2-1, the complete variable domain is DVKVTQSSRYLVKRTGEKVFLECVQDMDHENMFWYRQDPGLGLRLIYFSYDVKMKEKGDIPEGYSVSREKKERFSLILESASTNQTSMYLCASSFASASGSNNEQFFGPGTRLTVL.

This clonotype occurred a few times. The rearrangement uses TRBV7-9 and TRBJ2-1; 11 nucleotides line up with TRBD2. The length of the CDR3 is 15 residues. The V gene's germline CDR1 is SEHNR and CDR2 FQNEAQ (reference sequence). The junction had 5 bases not matched to a gene; V was cut back by 2 bases and J by 8 bases. CDR3 coding DNA: TGTGCCAGCAGCTTAATAGCGGGAGGGCCTTATGAGCAGTTCTTC. It specifies CASSLIAGGPYEQFF.

This clonotype was picked up many times. The chain recombines TRBV3-1 with TRBJ1-1, with TRBD1 as a possible D gene (5 bases). Germline assignment: CDR1 LGHDT and CDR2 YNNKEL (reference sequence). Trimming pared 4 bases from V and 4 bases from J, leaving 16 bases between. This CDR3 has 15 residues. The CDR3 loop reads CASSRQTSGTTEAFF. As DNA, the CDR3 is TGTGCCAGCAGCCGTCAGACCTCAGGGACCACTGAAGCTTTCTTT.

This clonotype has at least ten counts. The chain joins TRBV28 to TRBJ1-2, with TRBD1 identical over 12 bases. V was clipped by 5 bases and J by 0 bases; unmatched bases: 16. Germline CDR1 is MDHEN and CDR2 is SYDVKM. CDR3 size: 20 residues. The chain's CDR3 is CASSASGTGGGYLANYGYTF. CDR3 nucleotides: TGTGCCAGCAGTGCCTCCGGGACAGGGGGCGGGTACCTAGCTAACTATGGCTACACCTTC.

This clonotype was seen at least ten times. The chain couples TRBV2 to TRBJ2-1; D is perhaps TRBD1 or TRBD2 (6 bases each). The germline V gene encodes CDR1 SNHLY and CDR2 FYNNEI. The CDR3 spans 15 residues. The V and J ends lost 3 bases and 4 bases respectively, with 13 bases between them. For the CDR3, the DNA is TGTGCCAGCAGTGAGATAAGGGGGGCTTACAATGAGCAGTTCTTC. It specifies CASSEIRGAYNEQFF.

Notes on this clonotype: One base away lies a much larger clone, so this may be a sequencing read error. This chain connects TRBV27 to TRBJ2-3; perhaps TRBD1 as D (8 bases). This CDR3 contains 15 residues. CDR1 is MNHEY, CDR2 SMNVEV, per germline (reference sequence). Trimming left V 4 bases short and J 2 bases short, with 13 bases between. For the CDR3, the DNA is TGTGCCAGCAGTTCAGCGGGACAGGACACAGATACGCAGTATTTT. The encoded protein is CASSSAGQDTDTQYF.

The chain is built from TRBV6-5 and TRBJ2-7; tentatively, D is TRBD1 (6 bases). V was pared by 4 bases and J by 4 bases, with 17 bases between. Germline values: CDR1 MNHEY, CDR2 SVGAGI. This CDR3 contains 15 residues. The CDR3 sequence is CASSLRGQRGYEQYF. The CDR3 DNA sequence: TGTGCCAGCAGTTTACGGGGCCAGAGGGGGTACGAGCAGTACTTC.

This clonotype was observed many times. The V call is TRBV15, the J call TRBJ2-3, with no clear D. Between the trimmed V and J ends, which lost 3 bases and 4 bases, there was a span of 14 bases. This CDR3 has 15 residues. Germline values: CDR1 LNHNV, CDR2 YYDKDF (reference sequence). Here the CDR3 DNA reads TGTGCCACCAGCAGTGATACTCTGGCCGCAGATACGCAGTATTTT. Protein: CATSSDTLAADTQYF.

There are a few counts of this clonotype. This sequence may be a read error, since a much larger clone differs from it by one base. Written as DNA, the CDR3 is TGTGCCAGCAGTTTACTCCTAGCTAGCACAGATACGCAGTATTTT. Translation: CASSLLLASTDTQYF. This rearrangement joins TRBV28 to TRBJ2-3, with TRBD2 as a possible D gene (5 bases). Between the trimmed V and J ends, which lost 2 bases and 0 bases, there was a span of 9 bases. Germline V gives CDR1 MDHEN, CDR2 SYDVKM. The CDR3 contains 15 residues.

This clonotype was recorded many times. The rearrangement links TRBV27 to TRBJ2-7; 9 nucleotides line up with TRBD2. J was trimmed by 3 bases and V by 2 bases; bases with no gene match: 5. The germline gives CDR1 MNHEY, CDR2 SMNVEV (reference sequence). The CDR3 runs 15 residues. CDR3 region: CASSLTLAGNYEQYF. The CDR3 coding sequence is TGTGCCAGCAGTTTAACGCTAGCGGGGAACTACGAGCAGTACTTC.

V is TRBV28 and J is TRBJ1-1; 7 bases match TRBD1. V gave up 6 bases and J gave up 3 bases; unmatched junction bases: 13. This CDR3 region has 16 residues. Germline values: CDR1 MDHEN, CDR2 SYDVKM. The CDR3, as DNA: TGTGCCAGCAGGATACAGGGGAGGTTGGGATACACTGAAGCTTTCTTT. Amino acid sequence: CASRIQGRLGYTEAFF.

This chain connects TRBV9 to TRBJ2-1; 9 bases are shared with TRBD2. Germline loops: CDR1 SGDLS, CDR2 YYNGEE. J was trimmed by 2 bases and V by 4 bases; bases with no gene match: 4. The CDR3 extends over 15 amino acids. In DNA, the CDR3 is TGTGCCAGCAGCAGAGGGACTAGCCCCTACAATGAGCAGTTCTTC. Translated: CASSRGTSPYNEQFF. Full variable domain (outside the CDR3, taken from reference TRBV9 and TRBJ2-1): DSGVTQTPKHLITATGQRVTLRCSPRSGDLSVYWYQQSLDQGLQFLIQYYNGEERAKGNILERFSAQQFPDLHSELNLSSLELGDSALYFCASSRGTSPYNEQFFGPGTRLTVL.

This clonotype was observed a few times. Sequence at one end of the junction differs from germline and may be a read error. The J gene is TRBJ2-2, the V gene TRBV12-5, with no clear D. This CDR3 is 15 amino acids long. The germline V gene has CDR1 LGHNT and CDR2 FRNRAP. The CDR3 loop reads CASGLGLMGTGELFF. As DNA, the CDR3 is TGTGCTAGTGGCTTGGGTCTAATGGGCACCGGGGAGCTGTTTTTT.

The chain has TRBV27 and TRBJ2-2; 8 bases line up with TRBD1. With V trimmed by 6 bases and J by 7 bases, 4 bases remained unmatched. The CDR3 consists of 13 residues. Germline-derived CDR1 and CDR2 are MNHEY and SMNVEV (reference sequence). CDR3: CASRRTGIGELFF. CDR3 DNA sequence: TGTGCCAGCAGACGGACAGGGATCGGGGAGCTGTTTTTT.

The gene calls are TRBV2 and TRBJ2-7, with D tentatively TRBD2 (6 bases). Between the trimmed V and J ends, which lost 3 bases and 5 bases, there was a span of 14 bases. This CDR3 has 14 residues. Germline V CDR1 and CDR2: SNHLY, FYNNEI. The DNA of the CDR3 is TGTGCCAGCAGTGATGGAGGGCCGATGGACGAGCAGTACTTC. Translation: CASSDGGPMDEQYF.

This clonotype has just a few counts. The V call is TRBV24-1, the J call TRBJ1-6; D is unresolved. CDR1 and CDR2 (germline): KGHDR, SFDVKD. Trimming left V 6 bases short and J 10 bases short, with 15 bases between. This CDR3 comprises 14 residues. CDR3 DNA sequence: TGTGCCACCAGTAGGACCGGGCTCATCTCACCCCTCCACTTT. Protein product: CATSRTGLISPLHF.

There are a few counts of this clonotype. This sequence joins TRBV14 and TRBJ2-5; no clear D gene. The V end was cut by 1 base, the J end by 4 bases, with 10 bases between. The germline V gene has CDR1 SGHDN and CDR2 FVKESK. CDR3 length: 14 residues. The CDR3 loop is CASSQVLARETQYF. The CDR3 DNA reads as TGTGCCAGCAGCCAAGTATTGGCCAGAGAGACCCAGTACTTC.

The gene calls are TRBV18 and TRBJ2-3; D is possibly TRBD1 (6 bases). Trimming removed 0 bases from V and 4 bases from J, with 8 bases in between. Germline V lookup: CDR1 KGHSH, CDR2 LQKENI. The CDR3 is 14 amino acids. CDR3 sequence reads: CASSPPDRSDTQYF. CDR3 in DNA: TGTGCCAGCTCACCACCGGACAGATCAGATACGCAGTATTTT.

This clonotype was seen ten or more times. The J gene is TRBJ1-4, the V gene TRBV30; the D gene is possibly TRBD1 (5 bases). The CDR3 has 17 amino acids. The germline CDR1 and CDR2 sequences are GTSNPN and SVGIG (reference sequence). Between the trimmed V and J ends, which lost 1 base and 4 bases, there was a span of 19 bases. The CDR3 here is CAWSAPIIGAFNEKLFF. The CDR3 DNA reads TGTGCCTGGAGTGCCCCAATTATCGGGGCCTTTAATGAAAAACTGTTTTTT.

There are many counts of this clonotype. V is TRBV20-1 and J is TRBJ2-7; D unresolved. The CDR3 runs to 10 residues. The germline V gene encodes CDR1 DFQATT and CDR2 SNEGSKA (reference sequence). The ends were cut back, 6 bases at V and 5 bases at J, with 8 bases in the middle. CDR3 sequence: CSALSNEQYF. The DNA for the CDR3 is TGCAGTGCCCTTTCAAACGAGCAGTACTTC.